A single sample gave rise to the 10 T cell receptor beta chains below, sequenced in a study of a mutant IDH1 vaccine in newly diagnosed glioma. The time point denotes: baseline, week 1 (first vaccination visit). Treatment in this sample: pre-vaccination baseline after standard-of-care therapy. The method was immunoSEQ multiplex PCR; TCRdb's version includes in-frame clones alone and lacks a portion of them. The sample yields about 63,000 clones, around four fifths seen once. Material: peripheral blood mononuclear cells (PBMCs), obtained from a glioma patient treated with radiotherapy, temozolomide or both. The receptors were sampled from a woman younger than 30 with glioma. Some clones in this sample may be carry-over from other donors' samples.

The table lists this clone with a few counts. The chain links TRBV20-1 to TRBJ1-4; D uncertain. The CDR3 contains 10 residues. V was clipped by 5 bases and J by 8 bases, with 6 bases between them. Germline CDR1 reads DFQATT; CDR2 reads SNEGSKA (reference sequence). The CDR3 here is CSAGGEKLFF. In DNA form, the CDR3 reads TGCAGTGCTGGCGGCGAAAAACTGTTTTTT.

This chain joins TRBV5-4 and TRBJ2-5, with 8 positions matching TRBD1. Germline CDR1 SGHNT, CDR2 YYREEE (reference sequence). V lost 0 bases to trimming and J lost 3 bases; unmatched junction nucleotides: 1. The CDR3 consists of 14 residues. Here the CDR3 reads CASSLVGQEETQYF. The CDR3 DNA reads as TGTGCCAGCAGCTTGGTGGGACAGGAAGAGACCCAGTACTTC.

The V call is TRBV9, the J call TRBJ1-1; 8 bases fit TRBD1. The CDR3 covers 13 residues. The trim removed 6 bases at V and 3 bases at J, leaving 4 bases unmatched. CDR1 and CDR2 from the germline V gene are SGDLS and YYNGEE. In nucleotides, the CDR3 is TGTGCCAGCAACGACAGGGGAGACACTGAAGCTTTCTTT. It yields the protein CASNDRGDTEAFF.

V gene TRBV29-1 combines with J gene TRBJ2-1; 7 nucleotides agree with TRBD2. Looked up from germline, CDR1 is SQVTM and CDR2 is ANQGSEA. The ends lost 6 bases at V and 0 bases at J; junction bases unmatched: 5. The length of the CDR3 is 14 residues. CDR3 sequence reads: CSVRSGGSYNEQFF. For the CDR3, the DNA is TGCAGCGTAAGATCGGGGGGCTCCTACAATGAGCAGTTCTTC.

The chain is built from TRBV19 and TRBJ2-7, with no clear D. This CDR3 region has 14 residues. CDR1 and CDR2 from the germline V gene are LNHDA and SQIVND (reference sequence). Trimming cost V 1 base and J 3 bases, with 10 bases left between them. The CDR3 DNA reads TGTGCCAGTAGTATAGCCGGCGAAGGCTACGAGCAGTACTTC. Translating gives CASSIAGEGYEQYF.

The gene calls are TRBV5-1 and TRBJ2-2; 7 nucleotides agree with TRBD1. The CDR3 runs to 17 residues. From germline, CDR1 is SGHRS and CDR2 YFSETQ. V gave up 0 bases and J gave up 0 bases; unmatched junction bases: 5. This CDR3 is CASSLGNRGANTGELFF. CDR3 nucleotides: TGCGCCAGCAGCTTGGGCAACAGGGGCGCGAACACCGGGGAGCTGTTTTTT. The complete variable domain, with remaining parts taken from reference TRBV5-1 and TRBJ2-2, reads KAGVTQTPRYLIKTRGQQVTLSCSPISGHRSVSWYQQTPGQGLQFLFEYFSETQRNKGNFPGRFSGRQFSNSRSEMNVSTLELGDSALYLCASSLGNRGANTGELFFGEGSRLTVL.

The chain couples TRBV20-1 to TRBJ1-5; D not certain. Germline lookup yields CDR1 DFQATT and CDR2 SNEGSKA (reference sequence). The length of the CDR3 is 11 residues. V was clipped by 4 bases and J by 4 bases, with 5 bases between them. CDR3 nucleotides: TGCAGTGCTACGCAAAATCAGCCCCAGCATTTT. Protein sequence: CSATQNQPQHF.

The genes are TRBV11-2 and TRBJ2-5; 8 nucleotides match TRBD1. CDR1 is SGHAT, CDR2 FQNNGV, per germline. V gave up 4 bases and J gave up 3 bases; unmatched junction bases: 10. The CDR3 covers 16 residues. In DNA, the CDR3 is TGTGCCAGCAGCTCCCCCTCTCGACAGGGGAAAGAGACCCAGTACTTC. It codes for CASSSPSRQGKETQYF.

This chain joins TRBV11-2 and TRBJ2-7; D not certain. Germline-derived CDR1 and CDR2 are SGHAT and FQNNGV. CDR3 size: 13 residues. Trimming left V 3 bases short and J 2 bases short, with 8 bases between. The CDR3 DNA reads TGTGCCAGCAGCTTTAGAGCCCCCTACGAGCAGTACTTC. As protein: CASSFRAPYEQYF.

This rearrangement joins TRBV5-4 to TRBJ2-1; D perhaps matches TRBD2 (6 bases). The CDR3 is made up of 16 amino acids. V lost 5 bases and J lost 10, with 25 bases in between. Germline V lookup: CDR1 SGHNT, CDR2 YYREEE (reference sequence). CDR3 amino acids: CASRDGRFLSAGEQFF. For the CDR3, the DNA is TGTGCCAGCAGGGATGGGAGGTTCCTCTCCGCAGGAGAGCAGTTCTTC.